Following are 20 T cell receptor beta chains from one sample sequenced in a study of Graves' ophthalmopathy and Graves' hyperthyroidism. The authors amplified TCR beta CDR3 regions from RNA transcripts. HTBI primers were used in a first-round RT-PCR, which preceded a second-round multiplex PCR. Via MiXCR, TCRdb re-called the multiplex PCR reads, giving one row per CDR3 protein. The data show 500,000 to 700,000 distinct CDR3 sequences, with about a fifth seen just once and approximately 6.5% held by the top ten. The specimen was peripheral blood. These receptors all stem from a young woman with stable Graves' hyperthyroidism. Some clones in this sample may be carry-over from other donors' samples.

This clonotype came up many times. This chain uses TRBV12-5 with TRBJ2-5; possible D gene TRBD2, 5 bases. V was trimmed by 4 bases and J by 3 bases, leaving 9 bases between them. The CDR3 runs to 13 residues. Germline V lookup: CDR1 LGHNT, CDR2 FRNRAP. The CDR3 sequence: CASGSDLEETQYF. CDR3 sequence (DNA): TGTGCTAGTGGTTCGGACTTGGAAGAGACCCAGTACTTC.

This clonotype was picked up a small number of times. A much larger clone is a single base away; this may be a read error. The genes are TRBV12-3 or TRBV12-4 and TRBJ1-5; TRBD1 aligns across 9 bases. Losses at the gene ends were 6 bases for V and 3 bases for J; bases not matched to a gene: 6. This CDR3 spans 15 amino acids. CDR3 bases: TGTGCCAGCAGAACCGGGACAGGGAACAATCAGCCCCAGCATTTT. It encodes CASRTGTGNNQPQHF.

This clonotype was observed at least ten times. The rearrangement joins TRBV6-1 to TRBJ1-2; D gene unclear. V lost 10 bases, J lost 1 base, and 13 bases lay in between. Per germline, CDR1 MNHNS and CDR2 SASEGT. This CDR3 has 13 residues. CDR3 sequence: CATTLTLNYGYTF. CDR3 DNA: TGTGCCACCACGCTCACCCTTAACTATGGCTACACCTTC.

This clonotype came up many times. DNA of the CDR3: TGCGCCAGCAGGCTTGGACAGGCGAAATACGAGCAGTACTTC. It encodes CASRLGQAKYEQYF. The chain combines TRBV5-1 with TRBJ2-7; 7 positions agree with TRBD1. V was pared by 5 bases and J by 4 bases, with 9 bases of the junction left unmatched. This CDR3 contains 14 residues. Germline CDR1 is SGHRS and CDR2 is YFSETQ.

The sample holds many counts of this clonotype. V is TRBV4-1 and J is TRBJ2-7; 11 nucleotides agree with TRBD2. CDR3 length: 17 residues. Germline V gene sequence: CDR1 MGHRA, CDR2 YSYEKL. With 0 bases clipped from V and 1 base from J, the junction kept 5 bases outside the gene matches. The DNA of the CDR3 is TGCGCCAGCAGCCAAGATCACCTAGCGGGGGGATCCTACGAGCAGTACTTC. Its protein product is CASSQDHLAGGSYEQYF.

In its sample, this clonotype was seen a few times. V gene TRBV10-3 combines with J gene TRBJ1-3, with 7 bases aligning to TRBD1. V shed 6 bases and J 3 bases; nucleotides not matched to a gene: 8. The CDR3 sequence is 15 residues long. CDR1 is ENHRY, CDR2 SYGVKD, per germline. The DNA for the CDR3 is TGTGCCATCAGCCAAGACAGGGTCTTTGGAAACACCATATATTTT. Protein: CAISQDRVFGNTIYF.

This chain connects TRBV4-1 to TRBJ2-7; D might be TRBD1 (8 bases). V lost 3 bases to trimming and J lost 3 bases, with 15 bases between them. From germline, CDR1 is MGHRA and CDR2 YSYEKL. The CDR3 loop spans 15 amino acids. The CDR3 loop reads CASSQENRGGYEQYF. The CDR3, as DNA: TGCGCCAGCAGCCAGGAGAACAGGGGGGGCTACGAGCAGTACTTC.

This clonotype was counted many times. The chain recombines TRBV24-1 with TRBJ1-5, with D tentatively TRBD1 (6 bases). The germline CDR1 and CDR2 sequences are KGHDR and SFDVKD. This CDR3 contains 15 residues. Trimming took 4 bases from V and 3 from J, leaving 12 bases between them. CDR3 residues: CATSDTGQTNQPQHF. CDR3 sequence (DNA): TGTGCCACCAGTGACACGGGACAAACCAATCAGCCCCAGCATTTT.

Only a few counts were recorded for this clonotype. J is TRBJ1-1 and V is TRBV19, with TRBD1 matching over 10 bases. V lost 0 bases and J lost 6; bases outside the gene matches: 10. This CDR3 has 17 residues. Germline V CDR1 and CDR2: LNHDA, SQIVND (reference sequence). In DNA form, the CDR3 reads TGTGCCAGTAGTATAGATCCAAAGACAGGGGGCGCGTCTGAAGCTTTCTTT. This sequence encodes CASSIDPKTGGASEAFF.

The table lists this clonotype with many counts. The chain is built from TRBV3-1 and TRBJ1-2, with TRBD1 as a possible D gene (6 bases). Looked up from germline, CDR1 is LGHDT and CDR2 is YNNKEL (reference sequence). The length of the CDR3 is 12 residues. The V end was cut by 2 bases, the J end by 8 bases, with 9 bases between. CDR3 region: CASSQRRGGYTF. For the CDR3, the DNA is TGTGCCAGCAGCCAACGGAGGGGGGGCTACACCTTC.

The table lists this clonotype with many counts. The J gene is TRBJ2-2, the V gene TRBV5-1; 10 bases fit TRBD1. Losses at the gene ends were 3 bases for V and 4 bases for J; bases not matched to a gene: 6. Germline V gene data show CDR1 as SGHRS and CDR2 as YFSETQ. This CDR3 spans 16 amino acids. This chain's CDR3 is CASSSSGTGATGELFF. CDR3 in DNA: TGCGCCAGCAGCTCCTCAGGGACAGGGGCCACCGGGGAGCTGTTTTTT.

This rearrangement joins TRBV18 to TRBJ1-1; tentative D call: TRBD1 (6 bases). Trimming took off 3 bases at V and 1 base at J, with 12 bases between the two ends. The CDR3 extends over 15 amino acids. From germline, CDR1 is KGHSH and CDR2 LQKENI. The CDR3 DNA follows: TGTGCCAGCTCACCCGGGGGGGCTCAGAACACTGAAGCTTTCTTT. This gives the protein CASSPGGAQNTEAFF.

A few counts support this clonotype. The chain recombines TRBV7-2 with TRBJ1-1; no clear D. Germline CDR1 is SGHTA and CDR2 is FQGNSA. V lost 0 bases, J lost 3 bases, and 14 bases lay in between. The CDR3 is 16 amino acids. The CDR3 protein is CASSLAPLGYYTEAFF. In DNA, the CDR3 is TGTGCCAGCAGCTTAGCGCCGCTGGGGTACTACACTGAAGCTTTCTTT.

This clonotype appeared many times. The V and J genes are TRBV11-1 and TRBJ2-7, with 9 bases aligning to TRBD2. V shed 5 bases, J shed 0 bases, and the junction held 11 bases outside the gene matches. CDR3 size: 17 residues. CDR1 SGHAT and CDR2 FQDESV come from the germline V gene (reference sequence). DNA for the CDR3: TGTGCCAGCAGCCCCCTCCCCTATAGCGGGAGCTCCTACGAGCAGTACTTC. It specifies CASSPLPYSGSSYEQYF.

This clonotype was detected ten times or more. The chain uses TRBV4-1 and TRBJ1-6; D possibly corresponds to TRBD1 (5 bases). CDR3 length: 16 residues. V was clipped by 2 bases and J by 10 bases, with 18 bases between them. From germline, CDR1 is MGHRA and CDR2 YSYEKL. DNA of the CDR3: TGCGCCAGCAGCCAAACCCTAGGGATAGGGGTATCACCCCTCCACTTT. This translates into CASSQTLGIGVSPLHF.

In this sample, this clonotype turned up once. The chain joins TRBV14 to TRBJ1-2; D is uncertain. The CDR3 has 13 residues. Germline V gives CDR1 SGHDN, CDR2 FVKESK. Between the trimmed V and J ends, which lost 4 bases and 7 bases, there was a span of 13 bases. The CDR3 region is CASSLVPESGYTF. CDR3 sequence (DNA): TGTGCCAGCAGCCTTGTACCCGAGAGTGGCTACACCTTC.

The sample holds many counts of this clonotype. The genes are TRBV6-5 and TRBJ1-1, with 8 bases identical to TRBD1. V was pared by 4 bases and J by 0 bases, with 10 bases of the junction left unmatched. This CDR3 region has 17 residues. Germline values: CDR1 MNHEY, CDR2 SVGAGI. The DNA of the CDR3 is TGTGCCAGCAGTTTCTGGGCAGGGGGCTCCATGAACACTGAAGCTTTCTTT. This sequence encodes CASSFWAGGSMNTEAFF.

This clonotype was recorded a few times. The V and J genes are TRBV6-1 and TRBJ1-4; 9 nucleotides line up with TRBD1. Unmatched junction bases numbered 5, after V lost 10 bases and J lost 5 bases. The CDR3 covers 13 residues. Germline CDR1 reads MNHNS; CDR2 reads SASEGT. CDR3 in amino acids: CATRTGANEKLFF. CDR3 in DNA: TGTGCCACCCGGACAGGGGCGAATGAAAAACTGTTTTTT.

CDR3 sequence reads: CASSLEGRGYEQYF. The CDR3, as DNA: TGTGCCAGCAGCTTAGAAGGCCGGGGGTACGAGCAGTACTTC. The J gene is TRBJ2-7, the V gene TRBV7-9; tentatively, D is TRBD2 (6 bases). V lost 1 base, J lost 4 bases, and 11 bases lay in between. From germline, CDR1 is SEHNR and CDR2 FQNEAQ (reference sequence). This CDR3 comprises 14 residues.

The sample holds a few counts of this clonotype. The V call is TRBV5-1, the J call TRBJ2-7, with TRBD2 matching over 7 bases. The CDR3 loop spans 17 amino acids. Germline V CDR1 and CDR2: SGHRS, YFSETQ. The V segment lost 1 base and the J segment 4 bases; nucleotides outside the gene matches: 14. This CDR3 is CASSLWGGSGSFYEQYF. CDR3 nucleotides: TGCGCCAGCAGCTTGTGGGGCGGGAGCGGATCCTTTTACGAGCAGTACTTC.